The 12 T cell receptor beta chains presented below share a single source sample, sequenced in a study of technical replicates of blood from several donors. Only in-frame clones appear in the TCRdb table, and some are missing; sequencing was by immunoSEQ multiplex PCR. The data hold tens of thousands of clones, with 75% to 95% observed a single time. The specimen was PBMCs. The receptors derive from a human donor in good health. Some clones in this sample may be carry-over from other donors' samples.

V and J are TRBV5-4 and TRBJ2-4; TRBD2 matches 10 bases. CDR3 length equals 15 residues. Trimming took 4 bases from V and 3 from J; bases not matched to a gene: 4. Germline V lookup: CDR1 SGHNT, CDR2 YYREEE (reference sequence). The CDR3 DNA sequence: TGTGCCAGCAGCCCTAGCGGGGGTAGCAAAAACATTCAGTACTTC. Translated: CASSPSGGSKNIQYF.

The chain has TRBV7-7 and TRBJ2-5; tentatively, D is TRBD1 (6 bases). The germline V gene has CDR1 SSHAT and CDR2 FNYEAQ (reference sequence). Trimming removed 5 bases from V and 5 bases from J, with 12 bases in between. The CDR3 loop spans 13 amino acids. CDR3 nucleotides: TGTGCCAGCAGCGCGGACAGCCGGGAGACCCAGTACTTC. It specifies CASSADSRETQYF.

The rearrangement links TRBV25-1 to TRBJ2-5; unclear D gene. Germline V gene data show CDR1 as MGHDK and CDR2 as SYGVNS. CDR3 length: 12 residues. Trimming removed 8 bases at V and 3 bases at J, with 10 bases between. The CDR3 DNA reads TGTGCCAGCCAGAGAGGAAAAGAGACCCAGTACTTC. Its protein is CASQRGKETQYF. The entire variable domain, with the rest obtained from reference TRBV25-1 and TRBJ2-5, is as follows: EADIYQTPRYLVIGTGKKITLECSQTMGHDKMYWYQQDPGMELHLIHYSYGVNSTEKGDLSSESTVSRIRTEHFPLTLESARPSHTSQYLCASQRGKETQYFGPGTRLLVL.

The chain carries TRBV11-2 and TRBJ2-7; D unclear. V lost 0 bases to trimming and J lost 3 bases, with 6 bases between them. This CDR3 comprises 13 residues. Germline CDR1 SGHAT, CDR2 FQNNGV. Here the CDR3 DNA reads TGTGCCAGCAGCTTAGATAGCAGCTACGAGCAGTACTTC. It is translated as CASSLDSSYEQYF.

The rearrangement joins TRBV29-1 to TRBJ1-2, with D perhaps matching TRBD1 (6 bases). Trimming took off 8 bases at V and 5 bases at J, with 24 bases between the two ends. From germline, CDR1 is SQVTM and CDR2 ANQGSEA. This CDR3 region has 15 residues. In DNA, the CDR3 is TGCAGCTCCTCAGGGGATGGGGGTGGGGTTTATGGCTACACCTTC. Encoded protein: CSSSGDGGGVYGYTF.

This clone came up once. The J gene is TRBJ1-5, the V gene TRBV6-1; D remains ambiguous. Germline V CDR1 and CDR2: MNHNS, SASEGT. Trimming shortened V by 1 base and J by 7 bases, and 11 bases separated the two germline ends. CDR3 length: 14 amino acids. The CDR3 DNA sequence: TGTGCCAGCAGTGAAGTCGGAGGATGGCAGCCCCAGCATTTT. Translated, it gives CASSEVGGWQPQHF.

The chain couples TRBV11-2 to TRBJ2-2; 7 bases are a match to TRBD1. The CDR3 spans 12 residues. Germline CDR1 SGHAT, CDR2 FQNNGV. V gave up 5 bases and J gave up 13 bases; unmatched junction bases: 7. For the CDR3, the DNA is TGTGCCAGCAGCCCCGACAGGGTCTGGCTGTTTTTT. Translation gives CASSPDRVWLFF.

J is TRBJ2-3 and V is TRBV6-4; 11 bases are a match to TRBD2. Unmatched junction bases numbered 9, after V lost 4 bases and J lost 9 bases. This CDR3 contains 15 residues. CDR1 is MRHNA, CDR2 SNTAGT, per germline. The DNA for the CDR3 is TGTGCCAGCAGTGCTGTAGCGGGGGGGCCCATGACGCAGTATTTT. Its protein is CASSAVAGGPMTQYF.

The chain links TRBV6-6 to TRBJ1-1; D might be TRBD1 (6 bases). Trimming stripped 6 bases from V and 3 bases from J, with 17 bases between. The germline V gene encodes CDR1 MNHNY and CDR2 SVGAGI (reference sequence). The CDR3 is 15 amino acids. CDR3 sequence reads: CASSPRGAGDTEAFF. CDR3 DNA sequence: TGTGCCAGCAGCCCTAGAGGGGCAGGGGACACTGAAGCTTTCTTT.

V usage is TRBV6-6 and J usage is TRBJ1-6; TRBD1 might be the D (5 bases). Germline CDR1 MNHNY, CDR2 SVGAGI (reference sequence). Deletions cut 8 bases from V and 9 bases from J, with 20 bases between. This CDR3 spans 15 amino acids. The CDR3 DNA follows: TGTGCCAGCTCCTACGGGGGGGGTCGGGGTTCACCCCTCCACTTT. This encodes CASSYGGGRGSPLHF.

This chain links TRBV25-1 with TRBJ1-4; 7 bases are shared with TRBD1. Unmatched junction bases numbered 5, after V lost 2 bases and J lost 2 bases. Germline-derived CDR1 and CDR2 are MGHDK and SYGVNS. The CDR3 consists of 16 residues. CDR3 DNA sequence: TGTGCCAGCAGTGAACAGGGGGTAGGGACTAATGAAAAACTGTTTTTT. This translates into CASSEQGVGTNEKLFF.

This clone was seen only once. The chain links TRBV11-2 to TRBJ2-3; 9 bases align to TRBD1. Losses at the gene ends were 4 bases for V and 5 bases for J; bases not matched to a gene: 7. The CDR3 covers 15 residues. The germline gives CDR1 SGHAT, CDR2 FQNNGV. The CDR3 here is CASSYEGTGIDTQYF. The CDR3 DNA is TGTGCCAGCAGCTATGAAGGGACAGGGATAGATACGCAGTATTTT.